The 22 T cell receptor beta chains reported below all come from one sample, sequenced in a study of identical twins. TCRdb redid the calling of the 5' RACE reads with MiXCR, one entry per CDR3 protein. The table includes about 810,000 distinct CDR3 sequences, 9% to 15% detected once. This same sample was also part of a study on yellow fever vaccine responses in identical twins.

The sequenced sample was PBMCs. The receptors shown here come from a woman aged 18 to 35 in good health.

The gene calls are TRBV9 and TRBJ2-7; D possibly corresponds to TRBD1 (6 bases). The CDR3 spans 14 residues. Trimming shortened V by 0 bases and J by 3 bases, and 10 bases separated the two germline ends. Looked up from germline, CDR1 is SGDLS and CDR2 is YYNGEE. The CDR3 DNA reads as TGTGCCAGCAGCGTAGGGACAGCTAACTACGAGCAGTACTTC. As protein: CASSVGTANYEQYF.

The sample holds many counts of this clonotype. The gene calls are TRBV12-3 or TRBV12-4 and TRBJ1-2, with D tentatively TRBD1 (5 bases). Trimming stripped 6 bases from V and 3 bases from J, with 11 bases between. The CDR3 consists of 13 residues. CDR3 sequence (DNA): TGTGCCAGCAGCCATTCGGGGGACTATGGCTACACCTTC. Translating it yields CASSHSGDYGYTF.

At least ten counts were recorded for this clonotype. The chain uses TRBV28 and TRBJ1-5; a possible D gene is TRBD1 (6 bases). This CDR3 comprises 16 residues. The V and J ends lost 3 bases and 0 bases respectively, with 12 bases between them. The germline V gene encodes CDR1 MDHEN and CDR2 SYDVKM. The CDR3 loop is CASSFPGAYSNQPQHF. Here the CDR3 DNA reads TGTGCCAGCAGTTTCCCGGGGGCATATAGCAATCAGCCCCAGCATTTT.

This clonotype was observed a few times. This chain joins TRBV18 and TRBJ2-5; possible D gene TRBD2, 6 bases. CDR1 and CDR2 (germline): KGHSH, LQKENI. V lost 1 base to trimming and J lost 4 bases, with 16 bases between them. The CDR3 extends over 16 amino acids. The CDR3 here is CASSPLFGGTVETQYF. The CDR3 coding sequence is TGTGCCAGCTCACCACTCTTTGGCGGGACGGTAGAGACCCAGTACTTC.

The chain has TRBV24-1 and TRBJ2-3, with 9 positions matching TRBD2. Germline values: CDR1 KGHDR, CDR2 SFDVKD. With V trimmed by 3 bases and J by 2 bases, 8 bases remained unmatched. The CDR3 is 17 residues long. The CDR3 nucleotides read TGTGCCACCAGTGATCTAGCGGGGAGTGGTAACACAGATACGCAGTATTTT. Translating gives CATSDLAGSGNTDTQYF.

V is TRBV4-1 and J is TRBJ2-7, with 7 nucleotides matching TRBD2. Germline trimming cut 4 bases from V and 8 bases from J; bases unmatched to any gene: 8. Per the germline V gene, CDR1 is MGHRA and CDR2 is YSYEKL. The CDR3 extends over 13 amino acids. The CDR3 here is CASSPGLGDQQYF. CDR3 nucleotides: TGCGCCAGCAGCCCCGGACTAGGGGACCAGCAGTACTTC.

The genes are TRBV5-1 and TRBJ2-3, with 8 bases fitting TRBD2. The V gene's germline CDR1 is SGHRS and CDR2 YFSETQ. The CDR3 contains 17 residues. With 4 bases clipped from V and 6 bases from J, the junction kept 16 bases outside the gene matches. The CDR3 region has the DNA TGCGCCAGCAGCCCCAGGGCCTATAGCGGGGTCGGGGATACGCAGTATTTT. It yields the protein CASSPRAYSGVGDTQYF.

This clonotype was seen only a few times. The CDR3 spells CASRPMGWNQETQYF. CDR3 bases: TGTGCCAGCAGGCCGATGGGCTGGAACCAAGAGACCCAGTACTTC. J is TRBJ2-5 and V is TRBV6-1; the D is unclear. This CDR3 spans 15 amino acids. Trimming took 6 bases from V and 0 from J, leaving 14 bases between them. Per the germline V gene, CDR1 is MNHNS and CDR2 is SASEGT.

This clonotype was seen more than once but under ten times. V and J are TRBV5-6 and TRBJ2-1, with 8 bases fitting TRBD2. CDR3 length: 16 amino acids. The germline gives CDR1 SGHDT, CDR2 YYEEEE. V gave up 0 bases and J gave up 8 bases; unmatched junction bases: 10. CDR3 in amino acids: CASSLGRGGLLDEQFF. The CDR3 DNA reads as TGTGCCAGCAGCTTGGGACGGGGGGGCCTGCTCGATGAGCAGTTCTTC.

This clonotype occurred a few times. CDR3 sequence reads: CASRMGQADKNTGELFF. As DNA, the CDR3 is TGTGCCAGCAGAATGGGACAGGCGGACAAAAACACCGGGGAGCTGTTTTTT. This chain joins TRBV28 and TRBJ2-2, with 8 bases identical to TRBD1. V dropped 6 bases and J dropped 2; count of bases not matched to a gene: 11. The CDR3 is 17 amino acids. Germline CDR1 and CDR2: MDHEN and SYDVKM.

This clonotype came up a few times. For the CDR3, the DNA is TGTGCCAGCAGTTACTCGCCACACAATGAGCAGTTCTTC. It yields the protein CASSYSPHNEQFF. The chain employs TRBV6-6 and TRBJ2-1; D gene ambiguous. Trimming took off 0 bases at V and 5 bases at J, with 5 bases between the two ends. The length of the CDR3 is 13 residues. Germline V gene sequence: CDR1 MNHNY, CDR2 SVGAGI (reference sequence).

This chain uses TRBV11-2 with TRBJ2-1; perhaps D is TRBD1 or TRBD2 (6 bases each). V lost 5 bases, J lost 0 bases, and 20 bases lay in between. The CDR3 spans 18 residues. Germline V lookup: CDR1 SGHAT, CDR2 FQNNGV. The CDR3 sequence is CASSHTGRGLSSYNEQFF. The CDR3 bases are TGTGCCAGCAGCCACACCGGACGGGGGCTGAGCTCCTACAATGAGCAGTTCTTC.

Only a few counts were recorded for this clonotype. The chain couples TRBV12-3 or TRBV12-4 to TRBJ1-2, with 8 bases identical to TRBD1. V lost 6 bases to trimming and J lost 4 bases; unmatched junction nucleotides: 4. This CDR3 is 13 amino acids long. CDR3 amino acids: CASSGQGGYGYTF. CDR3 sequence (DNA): TGTGCCAGCAGCGGACAGGGTGGCTATGGCTACACCTTC.

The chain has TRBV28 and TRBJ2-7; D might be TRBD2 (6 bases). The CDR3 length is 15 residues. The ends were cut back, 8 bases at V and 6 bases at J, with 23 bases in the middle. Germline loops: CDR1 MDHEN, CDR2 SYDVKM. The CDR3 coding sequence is TGTGCCAGCGGAGACCGGGACGGGGAGGATAGCGAGCAGTACTTC. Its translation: CASGDRDGEDSEQYF.

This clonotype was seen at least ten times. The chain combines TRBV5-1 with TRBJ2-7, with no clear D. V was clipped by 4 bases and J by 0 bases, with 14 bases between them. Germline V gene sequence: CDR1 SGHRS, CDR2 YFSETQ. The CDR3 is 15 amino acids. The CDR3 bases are TGCGCCAGCAGCACCGACATCGACCGCTCCTACGAGCAGTACTTC. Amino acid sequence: CASSTDIDRSYEQYF. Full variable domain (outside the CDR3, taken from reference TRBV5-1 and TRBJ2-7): KAGVTQTPRYLIKTRGQQVTLSCSPISGHRSVSWYQQTPGQGLQFLFEYFSETQRNKGNFPGRFSGRQFSNSRSEMNVSTLELGDSALYLCASSTDIDRSYEQYFGPGTRLTVT.

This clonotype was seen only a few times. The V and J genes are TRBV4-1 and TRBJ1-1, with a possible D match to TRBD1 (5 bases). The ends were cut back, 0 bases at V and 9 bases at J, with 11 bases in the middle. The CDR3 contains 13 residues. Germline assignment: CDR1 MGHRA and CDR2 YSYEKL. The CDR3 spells CASSQDRDRKAFF. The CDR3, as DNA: TGCGCCAGCAGCCAAGACCGCGACAGAAAAGCTTTCTTT.

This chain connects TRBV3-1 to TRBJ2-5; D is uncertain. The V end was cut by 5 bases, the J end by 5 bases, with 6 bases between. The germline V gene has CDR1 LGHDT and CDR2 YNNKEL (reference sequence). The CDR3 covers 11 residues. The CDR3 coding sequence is TGTGCCAGCAGCACACACGAGACCCAGTACTTC. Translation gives CASSTHETQYF.

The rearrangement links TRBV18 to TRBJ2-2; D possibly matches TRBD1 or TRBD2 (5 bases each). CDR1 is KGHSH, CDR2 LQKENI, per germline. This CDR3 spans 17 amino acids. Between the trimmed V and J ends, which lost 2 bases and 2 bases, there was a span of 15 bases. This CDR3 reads CASSPWDLRTNTGELFF. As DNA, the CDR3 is TGTGCCAGCTCACCATGGGACCTCCGAACAAACACCGGGGAGCTGTTTTTT.

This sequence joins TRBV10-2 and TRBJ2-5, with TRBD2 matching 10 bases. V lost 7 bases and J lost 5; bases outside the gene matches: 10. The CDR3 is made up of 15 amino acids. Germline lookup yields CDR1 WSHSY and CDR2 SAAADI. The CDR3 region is CASKEALAGRETQYF. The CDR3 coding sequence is TGCGCCAGCAAGGAGGCACTAGCGGGGAGGGAGACCCAGTACTTC.

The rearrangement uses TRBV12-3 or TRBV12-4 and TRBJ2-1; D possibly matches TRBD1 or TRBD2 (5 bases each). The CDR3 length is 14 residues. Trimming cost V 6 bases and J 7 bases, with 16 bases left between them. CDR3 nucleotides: TGTGCCAGCAGACGGGACCAGAATAAGAATGAGCAGTTCTTC. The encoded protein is CASRRDQNKNEQFF.

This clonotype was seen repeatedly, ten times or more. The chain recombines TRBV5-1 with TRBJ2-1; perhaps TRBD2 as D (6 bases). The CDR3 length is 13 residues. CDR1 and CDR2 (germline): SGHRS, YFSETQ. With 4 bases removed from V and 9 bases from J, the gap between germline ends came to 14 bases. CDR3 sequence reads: CASSPTSLVEQFF. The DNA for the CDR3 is TGCGCCAGCAGCCCGACTAGTTTGGTTGAGCAGTTCTTC.

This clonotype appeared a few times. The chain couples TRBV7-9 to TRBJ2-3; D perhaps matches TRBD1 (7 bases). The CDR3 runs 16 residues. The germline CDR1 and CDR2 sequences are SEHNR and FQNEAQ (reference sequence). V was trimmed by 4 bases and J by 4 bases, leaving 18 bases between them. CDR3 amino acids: CASSSSAGGIADTQYF. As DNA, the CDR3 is TGTGCCAGCAGCTCGTCGGCAGGGGGGATAGCAGATACGCAGTATTTT. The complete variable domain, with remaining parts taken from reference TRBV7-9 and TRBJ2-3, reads DTGVSQNPRHKITKRGQNVTFRCDPISEHNRLYWYRQTLGQGPEFLTYFQNEAQLEKSRLLSDRFSAERPKGSFSTLEIQRTEQGDSAMYLCASSSSAGGIADTQYFGPGTRLTVL.